This T cell receptor beta chain was documented in a study of T-cell memory formation after mild COVID-19. This CDR3 has 15 amino acids. TCRdb reprocessed the 5' RACE reads with MiXCR, giving one entry per CDR3 protein. The sample holds a few hundred thousand distinct CDR3 sequences; approximately 29% are singletons and the top ten take approximately 13%. The sequenced sample was PBMCs or a T cell subset sorted from them (not recorded which). V is TRBV21-1 and J is TRBJ2-7; TRBD1, the table's D call, lacks a check against the DNA. TRBV21-1 is assigned pseudogene status. This clonotype was obtained from an adult woman who had mild COVID-19 (a few samples of this study predate the infection). Cell type and time point are not known. The CDR3 reads CASSKAGDRGDEQYF. The DNA for the CDR3 is TGTGCCAGCAGCAAAGCGGGGGACAGGGGGGACGAGCAGTACTTC.